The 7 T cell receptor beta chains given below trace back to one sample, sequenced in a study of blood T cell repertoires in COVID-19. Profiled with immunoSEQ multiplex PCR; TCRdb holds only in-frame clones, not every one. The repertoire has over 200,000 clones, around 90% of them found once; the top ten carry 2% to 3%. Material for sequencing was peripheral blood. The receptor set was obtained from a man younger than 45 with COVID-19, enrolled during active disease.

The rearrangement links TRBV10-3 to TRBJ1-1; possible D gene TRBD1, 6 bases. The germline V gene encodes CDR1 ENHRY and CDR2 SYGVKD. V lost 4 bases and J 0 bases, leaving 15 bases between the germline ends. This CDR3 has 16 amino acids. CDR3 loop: CAISGHAGTMNTEAFF. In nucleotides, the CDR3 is TGTGCCATCAGTGGTCATGCAGGGACAATGAACACTGAAGCTTTCTTT.

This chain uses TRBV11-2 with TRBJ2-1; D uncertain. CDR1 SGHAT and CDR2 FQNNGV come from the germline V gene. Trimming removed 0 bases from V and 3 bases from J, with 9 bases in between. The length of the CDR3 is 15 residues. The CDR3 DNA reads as TGTGCCAGCAGCTTAGATCGCCCTAGCTACAATGAGCAGTTCTTC. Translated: CASSLDRPSYNEQFF.

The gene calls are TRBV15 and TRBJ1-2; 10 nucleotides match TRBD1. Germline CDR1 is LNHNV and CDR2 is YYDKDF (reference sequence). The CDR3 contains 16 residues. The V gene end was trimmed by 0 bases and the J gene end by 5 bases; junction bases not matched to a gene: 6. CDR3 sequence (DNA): TGTGCCACCAGCAGAGATAGGGGGACAGGGGTATATGGCTACACCTTC. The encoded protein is CATSRDRGTGVYGYTF. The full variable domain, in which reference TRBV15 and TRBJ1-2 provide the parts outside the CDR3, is DAMVIQNPRYQVTQFGKPVTLSCSQTLNHNVMYWYQQKSSQAPKLLFHYYDKDFNNEADTPDNFQSRRPNTSFCFLDIRSPGLGDTAMYLCATSRDRGTGVYGYTFGSGTRLTVV.

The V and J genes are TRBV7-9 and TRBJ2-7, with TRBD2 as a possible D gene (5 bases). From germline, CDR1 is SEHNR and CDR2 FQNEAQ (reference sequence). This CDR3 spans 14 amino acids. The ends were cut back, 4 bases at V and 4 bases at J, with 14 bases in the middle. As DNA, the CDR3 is TGTGCCAGCAGCTCCGGACGGGGATCTTACGAGCAGTACTTC. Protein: CASSSGRGSYEQYF. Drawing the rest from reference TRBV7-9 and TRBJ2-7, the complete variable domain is DTGVSQNPRHKITKRGQNVTFRCDPISEHNRLYWYRQTLGQGPEFLTYFQNEAQLEKSRLLSDRFSAERPKGSFSTLEIQRTEQGDSAMYLCASSSGRGSYEQYFGPGTRLTVT.

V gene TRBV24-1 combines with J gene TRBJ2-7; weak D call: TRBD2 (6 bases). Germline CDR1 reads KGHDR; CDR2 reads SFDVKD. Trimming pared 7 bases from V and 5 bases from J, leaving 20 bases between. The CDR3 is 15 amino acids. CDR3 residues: CATSDTGGNLHEQYF. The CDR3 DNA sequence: TGTGCCACCAGCGACACAGGAGGGAATCTCCACGAGCAGTACTTC.

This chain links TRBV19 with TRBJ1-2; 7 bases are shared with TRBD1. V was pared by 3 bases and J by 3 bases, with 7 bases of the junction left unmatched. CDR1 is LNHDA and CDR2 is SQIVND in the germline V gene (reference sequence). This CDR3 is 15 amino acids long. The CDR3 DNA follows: TGTGCCAGTAGTATGGAAGGGGGCAGGTACTATGGCTACACCTTC. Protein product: CASSMEGGRYYGYTF.

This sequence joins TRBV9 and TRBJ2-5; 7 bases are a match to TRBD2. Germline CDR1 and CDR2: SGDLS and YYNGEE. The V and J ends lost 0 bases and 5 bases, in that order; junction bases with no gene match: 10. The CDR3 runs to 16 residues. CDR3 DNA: TGTGCCAGCAGCGTAGCGGTGGGCGGGGGTATGGAGACCCAGTACTTC. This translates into CASSVAVGGGMETQYF. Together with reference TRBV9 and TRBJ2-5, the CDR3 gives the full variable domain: DSGVTQTPKHLITATGQRVTLRCSPRSGDLSVYWYQQSLDQGLQFLIQYYNGEERAKGNILERFSAQQFPDLHSELNLSSLELGDSALYFCASSVAVGGGMETQYFGPGTRLLVL.